This entry lists 2 T cell receptor beta chains sequenced from one sample in a study of T cells in localized non-small cell lung cancer (dated by TCRdb to about 2020). Library prep was done by the immunoSEQ multiplex PCR assay. TCRdb obtained this table from immuneACCESS and retained in-frame rearrangements with V and J assigned. These tables miss some clones; where compared with another copy, unresolved V genes account for less than half of the shortfall, and the remainder is unexplained. This sample gives 7,000 to 8,000 clones in total; approximately 90% of them show up just once. The top ten clonotypes cover over 3.5% of the sample. The sample in question was peripheral blood mononuclear cells, obtained before any cancer treatment. The receptors shown here come from a male donor aged 60 or older with stage II lung adenocarcinoma.

The CDR3 region is CATSRPGSGRRIGEQYF. DNA for the CDR3: TGTGCCACCAGCAGACCAGGTAGCGGCCGACGGATAGGCGAGCAGTACTTC. The chain couples TRBV15 to TRBJ2-7; a possible D gene is TRBD2 (6 bases). V gave up 2 bases and J gave up 6 bases, with 23 bases separating them. The CDR3 runs 17 residues. Germline assignment: CDR1 LNHNV and CDR2 YYDKDF (reference sequence).

The chain uses TRBV28 and TRBJ1-3; no reliable D call. Germline V lookup: CDR1 MDHEN, CDR2 SYDVKM. The CDR3 is 12 residues long. V was trimmed by 5 bases and J by 4 bases, leaving 6 bases between them. The CDR3 loop is CASSTGGNTIYF. CDR3 DNA: TGTGCCAGCAGTACCGGAGGAAACACCATATATTTT.